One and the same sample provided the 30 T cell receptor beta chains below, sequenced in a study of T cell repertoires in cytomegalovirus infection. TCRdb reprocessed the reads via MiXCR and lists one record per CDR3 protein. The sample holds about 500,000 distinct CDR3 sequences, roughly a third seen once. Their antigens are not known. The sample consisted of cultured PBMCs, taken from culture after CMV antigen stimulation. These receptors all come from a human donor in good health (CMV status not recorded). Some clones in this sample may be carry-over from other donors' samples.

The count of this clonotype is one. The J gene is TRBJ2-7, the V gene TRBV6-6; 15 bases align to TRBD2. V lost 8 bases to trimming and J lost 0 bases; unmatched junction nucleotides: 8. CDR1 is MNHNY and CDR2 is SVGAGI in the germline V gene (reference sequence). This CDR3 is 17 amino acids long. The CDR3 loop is CASWRTSGRASSYEQYF. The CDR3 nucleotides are TGTGCCAGCTGGAGGACTAGCGGGAGGGCTAGCTCCTACGAGCAGTACTTC.

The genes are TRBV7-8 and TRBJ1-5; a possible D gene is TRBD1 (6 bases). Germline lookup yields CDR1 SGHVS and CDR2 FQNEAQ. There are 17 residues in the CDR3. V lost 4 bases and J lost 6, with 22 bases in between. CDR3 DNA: TGTGCCAGCAGCTCTCGGCCTGAAAGGGACAAAATTCAGCCCCAGCATTTT. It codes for CASSSRPERDKIQPQHF.

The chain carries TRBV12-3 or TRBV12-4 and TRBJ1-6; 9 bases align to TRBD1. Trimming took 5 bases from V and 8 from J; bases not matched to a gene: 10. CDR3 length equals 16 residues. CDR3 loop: CASSMPTGQGYSPLHF. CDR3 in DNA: TGTGCCAGCAGTATGCCGACCGGACAGGGGTATTCACCCCTCCACTTT.

Here the CDR3 DNA reads TGTGCCAGCAGCTTCACGACGGGAGTCGTCCTGGAGACCCAGTACTTC. This encodes CASSFTTGVVLETQYF. The V gene is TRBV5-4, the J gene TRBJ2-5, with D perhaps TRBD2 (6 bases). Trimming cost V 2 bases and J 5 bases, with 19 bases left between them. Per germline, CDR1 SGHNT and CDR2 YYREEE (reference sequence). This CDR3 is built from 16 residues.

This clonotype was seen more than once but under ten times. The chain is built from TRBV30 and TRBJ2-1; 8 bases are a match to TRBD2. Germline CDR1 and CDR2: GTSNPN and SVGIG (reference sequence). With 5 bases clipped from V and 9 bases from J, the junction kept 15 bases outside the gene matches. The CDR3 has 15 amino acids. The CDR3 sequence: CAWAWRGSGIVEQFF. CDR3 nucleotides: TGTGCCTGGGCTTGGAGGGGTAGCGGGATCGTTGAGCAGTTCTTC.

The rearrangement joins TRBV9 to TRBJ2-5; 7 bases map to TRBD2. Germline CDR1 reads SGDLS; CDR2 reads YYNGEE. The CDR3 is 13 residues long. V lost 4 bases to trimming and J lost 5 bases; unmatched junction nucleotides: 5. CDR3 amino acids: CASSQTSMETQYF. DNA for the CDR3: TGTGCCAGCAGCCAGACTAGCATGGAGACCCAGTACTTC.

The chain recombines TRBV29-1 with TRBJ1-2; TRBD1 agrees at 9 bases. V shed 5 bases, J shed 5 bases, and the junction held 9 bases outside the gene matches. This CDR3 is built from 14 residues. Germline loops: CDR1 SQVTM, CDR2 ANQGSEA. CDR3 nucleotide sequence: TGCAGCGTTCGCTACACCGGGACAGGGTATGGCTACACCTTC. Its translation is CSVRYTGTGYGYTF.

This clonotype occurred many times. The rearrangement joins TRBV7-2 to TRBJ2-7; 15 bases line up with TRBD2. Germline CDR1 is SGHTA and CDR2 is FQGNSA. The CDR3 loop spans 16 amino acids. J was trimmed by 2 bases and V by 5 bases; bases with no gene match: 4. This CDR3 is CASSPRTSGRAYEQYF. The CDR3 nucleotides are TGTGCCAGCAGCCCTAGGACTAGCGGGAGGGCCTACGAGCAGTACTTC.

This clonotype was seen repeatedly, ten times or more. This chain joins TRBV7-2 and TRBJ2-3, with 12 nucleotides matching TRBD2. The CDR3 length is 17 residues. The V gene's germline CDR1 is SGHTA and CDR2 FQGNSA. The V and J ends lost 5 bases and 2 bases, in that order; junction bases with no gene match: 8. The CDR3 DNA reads TGTGCCAGCAGCGCAGGACTAGCGGGGACTTTCACAGATACGCAGTATTTT. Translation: CASSAGLAGTFTDTQYF.

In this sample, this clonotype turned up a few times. CDR3 residues: CASSLVPGQGLEEQFF. DNA for the CDR3: TGCGCCAGCAGCTTGGTTCCGGGACAGGGGCTTGAAGAGCAGTTCTTC. The V gene is TRBV4-1, the J gene TRBJ2-1; 10 bases are a match to TRBD1. Trimming at V came to 5 bases and at J to 10 bases, leaving 14 bases not matched to a gene. The CDR3 spans 16 residues. The germline CDR1 and CDR2 sequences are MGHRA and YSYEKL.

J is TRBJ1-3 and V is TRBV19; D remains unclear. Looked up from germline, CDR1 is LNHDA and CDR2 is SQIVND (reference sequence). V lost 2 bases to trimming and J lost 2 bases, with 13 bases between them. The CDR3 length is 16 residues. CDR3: CASSIIGSPTGNTIYF. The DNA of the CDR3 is TGTGCCAGTAGTATAATCGGCAGCCCTACTGGAAACACCATATATTTT. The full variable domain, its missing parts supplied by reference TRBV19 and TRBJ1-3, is DGGITQSPKYLFRKEGQNVTLSCEQNLNHDAMYWYRQDPGQGLRLIYYSQIVNDFQKGDIAEGYSVSREKKESFPLTVTSAQKNPTAFYLCASSIIGSPTGNTIYFGEGSWLTVV.

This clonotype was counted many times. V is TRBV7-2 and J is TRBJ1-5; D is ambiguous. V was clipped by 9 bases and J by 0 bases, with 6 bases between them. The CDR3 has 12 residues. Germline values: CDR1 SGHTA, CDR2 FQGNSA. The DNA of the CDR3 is TGTGCCAGTTCGTATAGCAATCAGCCCCAGCATTTT. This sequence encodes CASSYSNQPQHF.

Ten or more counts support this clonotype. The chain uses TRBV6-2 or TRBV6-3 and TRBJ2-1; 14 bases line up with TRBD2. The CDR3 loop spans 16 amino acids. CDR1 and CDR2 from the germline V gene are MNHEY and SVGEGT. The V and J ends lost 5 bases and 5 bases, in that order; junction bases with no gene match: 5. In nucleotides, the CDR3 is TGTGCCAGCAGTGAGGGACTAGCGGGAGTCCACAATGAGCAGTTCTTC. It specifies CASSEGLAGVHNEQFF.

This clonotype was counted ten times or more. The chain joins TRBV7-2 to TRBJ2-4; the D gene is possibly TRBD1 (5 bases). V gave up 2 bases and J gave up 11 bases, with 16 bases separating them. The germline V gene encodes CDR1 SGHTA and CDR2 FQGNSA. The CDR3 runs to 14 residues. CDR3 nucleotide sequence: TGTGCCAGCAGCTTACGCACCACAGGTGGTTTTCAGTACTTC. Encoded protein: CASSLRTTGGFQYF. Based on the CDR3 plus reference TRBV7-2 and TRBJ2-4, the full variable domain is GAGVSQSPSNKVTEKGKDVELRCDPISGHTALYWYRQSLGQGLEFLIYFQGNSAPDKSGLPSDRFSAERTGGSVSTLTIQRTQQEDSAVYLCASSLRTTGGFQYFGAGTRLSVL.

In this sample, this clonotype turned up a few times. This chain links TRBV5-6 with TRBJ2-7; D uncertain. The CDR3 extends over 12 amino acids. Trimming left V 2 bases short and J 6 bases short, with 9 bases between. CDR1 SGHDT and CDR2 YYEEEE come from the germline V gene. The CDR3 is CASSFPSREQYF. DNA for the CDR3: TGTGCCAGCAGCTTCCCCTCGCGCGAGCAGTACTTC.

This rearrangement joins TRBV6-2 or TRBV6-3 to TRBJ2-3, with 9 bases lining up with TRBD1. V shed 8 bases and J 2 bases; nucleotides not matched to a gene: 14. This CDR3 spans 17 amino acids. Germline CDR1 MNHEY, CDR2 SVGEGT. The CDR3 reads CASLTPDRGRLTDTQYF. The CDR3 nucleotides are TGTGCCAGCCTCACCCCGGACAGGGGAAGACTCACAGATACGCAGTATTTT.

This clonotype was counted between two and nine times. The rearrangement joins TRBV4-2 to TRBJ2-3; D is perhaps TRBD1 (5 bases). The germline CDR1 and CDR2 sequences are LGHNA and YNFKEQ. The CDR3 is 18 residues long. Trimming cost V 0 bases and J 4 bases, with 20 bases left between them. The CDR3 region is CASSQDRSTGTLADTQYF. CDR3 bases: TGTGCCAGCAGCCAAGATCGCTCAACAGGAACGTTAGCAGATACGCAGTATTTT.

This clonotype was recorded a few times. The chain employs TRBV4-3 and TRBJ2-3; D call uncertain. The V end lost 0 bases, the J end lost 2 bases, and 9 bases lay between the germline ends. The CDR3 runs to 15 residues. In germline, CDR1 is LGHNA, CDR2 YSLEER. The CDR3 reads CASSQDSVPTDTQYF. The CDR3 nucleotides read TGCGCCAGCAGCCAAGATTCGGTCCCCACAGATACGCAGTATTTT.

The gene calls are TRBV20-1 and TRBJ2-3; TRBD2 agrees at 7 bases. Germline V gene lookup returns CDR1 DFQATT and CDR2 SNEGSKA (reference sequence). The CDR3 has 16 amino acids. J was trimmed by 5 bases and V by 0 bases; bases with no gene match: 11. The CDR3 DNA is TGCAGTGCTAGAGAGCGGGAGATGGGTATGATAGATACGCAGTATTTT. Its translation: CSAREREMGMIDTQYF.

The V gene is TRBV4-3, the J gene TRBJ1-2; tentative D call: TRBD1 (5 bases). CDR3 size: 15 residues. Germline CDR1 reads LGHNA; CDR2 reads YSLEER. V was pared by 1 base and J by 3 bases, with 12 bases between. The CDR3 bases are TGCGCCAGCAGCCAAGCTAGCAGGGAGGACTATGGCTACACCTTC. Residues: CASSQASREDYGYTF.

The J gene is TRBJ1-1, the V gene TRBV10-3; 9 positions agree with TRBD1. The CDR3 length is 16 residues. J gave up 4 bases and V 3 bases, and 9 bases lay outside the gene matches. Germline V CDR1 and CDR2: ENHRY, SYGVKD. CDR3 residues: CAISDTGGPGGTEAFF. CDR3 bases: TGTGCCATCAGTGATACAGGGGGCCCTGGGGGCACTGAAGCTTTCTTT.

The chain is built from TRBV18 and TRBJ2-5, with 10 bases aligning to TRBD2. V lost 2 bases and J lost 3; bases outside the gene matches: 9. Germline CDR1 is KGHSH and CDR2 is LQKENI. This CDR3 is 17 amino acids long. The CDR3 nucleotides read TGTGCCAGCTCACCAAGAGGAGCGGGAGGGGCAGAAGAGACCCAGTACTTC. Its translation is CASSPRGAGGAEETQYF.

CDR3 sequence (DNA): TGTGCCAGCAGCTTAGTCCCAATCATCGGGGAGACCCAGTACTTC. It specifies CASSLVPIIGETQYF. This chain uses TRBV7-9 with TRBJ2-5, with D uncertain. CDR1 SEHNR and CDR2 FQNEAQ come from the germline V gene (reference sequence). The CDR3 length is 15 residues. The V end lost 1 base, the J end lost 5 bases, and 14 bases lay between the germline ends.

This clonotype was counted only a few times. The CDR3 is CASSYSITLIGAPYEQYV. As DNA, the CDR3 is TGTGCCAGCAGTTACTCGATCACGTTAATCGGGGCCCCCTACGAGCAGTACGTC. V gene TRBV6-6 combines with J gene TRBJ2-7; the D call may be TRBD1 or TRBD2 (5 bases each). This CDR3 contains 18 residues. In germline, CDR1 is MNHNY, CDR2 SVGAGI (reference sequence). The V gene lost 0 bases and the J gene lost 2 bases, with 20 bases spanning the gap.

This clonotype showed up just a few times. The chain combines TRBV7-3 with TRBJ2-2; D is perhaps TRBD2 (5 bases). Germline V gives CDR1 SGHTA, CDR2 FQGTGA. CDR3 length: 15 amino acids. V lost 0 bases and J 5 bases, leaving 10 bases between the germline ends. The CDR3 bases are TGTGCCAGCAGCTTAACGGGAGATAGAACCGGGGAGCTGTTTTTT. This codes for CASSLTGDRTGELFF. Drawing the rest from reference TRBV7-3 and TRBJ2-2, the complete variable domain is GAGVSQTPSNKVTEKGKYVELRCDPISGHTALYWYRQSLGQGPEFLIYFQGTGAADDSGLPNDRFFAVRPEGSVSTLKIQRTERGDSAVYLCASSLTGDRTGELFFGEGSRLTVL.

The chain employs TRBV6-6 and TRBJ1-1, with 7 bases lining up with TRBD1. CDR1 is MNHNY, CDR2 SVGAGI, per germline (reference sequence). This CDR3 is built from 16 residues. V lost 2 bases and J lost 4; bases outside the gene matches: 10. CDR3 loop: CASSYAGGRGRTEAFF. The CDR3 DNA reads TGTGCCAGCAGTTACGCCGGGGGGAGGGGGCGCACTGAAGCTTTCTTT.

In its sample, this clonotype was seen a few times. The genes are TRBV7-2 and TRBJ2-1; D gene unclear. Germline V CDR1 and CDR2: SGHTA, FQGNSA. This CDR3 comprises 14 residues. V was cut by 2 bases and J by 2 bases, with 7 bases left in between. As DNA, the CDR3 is TGTGCCAGCAGCTTAAGTCAACCCTACAATGAGCAGTTCTTC. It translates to CASSLSQPYNEQFF. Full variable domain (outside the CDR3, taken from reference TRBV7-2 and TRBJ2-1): GAGVSQSPSNKVTEKGKDVELRCDPISGHTALYWYRQSLGQGLEFLIYFQGNSAPDKSGLPSDRFSAERTGGSVSTLTIQRTQQEDSAVYLCASSLSQPYNEQFFGPGTRLTVL.

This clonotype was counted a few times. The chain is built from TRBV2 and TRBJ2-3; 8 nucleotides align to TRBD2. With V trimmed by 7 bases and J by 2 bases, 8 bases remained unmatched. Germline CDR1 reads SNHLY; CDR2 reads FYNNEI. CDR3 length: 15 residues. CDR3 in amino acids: CASKVLAGVTDTQYF. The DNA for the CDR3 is TGTGCCAGCAAGGTCCTAGCGGGTGTCACAGATACGCAGTATTTT.

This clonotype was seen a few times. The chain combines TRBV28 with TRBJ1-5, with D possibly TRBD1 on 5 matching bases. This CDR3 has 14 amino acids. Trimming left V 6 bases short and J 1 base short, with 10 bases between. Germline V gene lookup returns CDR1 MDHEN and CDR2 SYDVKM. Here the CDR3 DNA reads TGTGCCAGCAGCGAGGACACGAGCAATCAGCCCCAGCATTTT. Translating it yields CASSEDTSNQPQHF. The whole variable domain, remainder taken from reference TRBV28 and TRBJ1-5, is DVKVTQSSRYLVKRTGEKVFLECVQDMDHENMFWYRQDPGLGLRLIYFSYDVKMKEKGDIPEGYSVSREKKERFSLILESASTNQTSMYLCASSEDTSNQPQHFGDGTRLSIL.

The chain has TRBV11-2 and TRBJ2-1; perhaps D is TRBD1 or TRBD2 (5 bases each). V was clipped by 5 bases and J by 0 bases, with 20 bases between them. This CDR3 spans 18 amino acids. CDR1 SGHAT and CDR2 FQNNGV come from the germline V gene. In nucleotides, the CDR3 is TGTGCCAGCAGCCCCCCGTCACCGGGGCGGATCTCCTACAATGAGCAGTTCTTC. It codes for CASSPPSPGRISYNEQFF.